This TCR beta chain came from a study of blood T cell repertoires in COVID-19. Study-level information: Donors in the United States, Italy and Spain gave samples during acute or convalescent COVID-19. Nucleic acid was either cDNA or gDNA, and it came from T cells, B-cell-depleted T cells, or PBMCs.

Original analysis: From reference gene primer amplification, estimates of nucleated cell counts were derived. Clones were sequenced by immunoSEQ multiplex PCR, and TCRdb holds only the in-frame ones, with some missing. The V and J calls and the clone size are those of that table, but D and trimming were determined from the DNA. There are about 250,000 clones in the sample; over 75% occur only once, and approximately 7.9% lies in the top ten. What was sequenced was peripheral blood. This sequence originates from a woman over 75 with acute or convalescent COVID-19.

CDR3 DNA sequence: TGTGCCAGCAGCCTCACGACTAGCGGGAGGGCCGGGGAGACCCAGTACTTC. Amino acids: CASSLTTSGRAGETQYF. The V gene is TRBV11-2, the J gene TRBJ2-5; the match to TRBD2 covers 14 bases. The CDR3 runs to 17 residues. V shed 5 bases and J 5 bases; nucleotides not matched to a gene: 10. The germline CDR1 and CDR2 sequences are SGHAT and FQNNGV.